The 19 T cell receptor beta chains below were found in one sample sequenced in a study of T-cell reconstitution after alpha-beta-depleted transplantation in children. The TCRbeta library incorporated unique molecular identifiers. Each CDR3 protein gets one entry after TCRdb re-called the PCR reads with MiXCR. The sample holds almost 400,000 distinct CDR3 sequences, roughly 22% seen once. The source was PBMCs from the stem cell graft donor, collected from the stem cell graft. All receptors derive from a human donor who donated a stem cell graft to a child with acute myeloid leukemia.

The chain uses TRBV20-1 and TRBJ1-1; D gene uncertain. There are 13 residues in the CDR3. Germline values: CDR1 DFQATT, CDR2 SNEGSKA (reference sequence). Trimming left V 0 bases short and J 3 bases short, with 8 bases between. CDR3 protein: CSAREAAYTEAFF. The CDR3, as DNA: TGCAGTGCTAGAGAGGCAGCTTACACTGAAGCTTTCTTT.

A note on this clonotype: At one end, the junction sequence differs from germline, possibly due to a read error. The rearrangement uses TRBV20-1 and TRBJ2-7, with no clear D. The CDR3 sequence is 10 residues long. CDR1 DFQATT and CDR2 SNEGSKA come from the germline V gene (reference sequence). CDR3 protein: CSAREGPESF. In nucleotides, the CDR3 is TGCAGTGCTAGAGAGGGCCCCGAGAGCTTC.

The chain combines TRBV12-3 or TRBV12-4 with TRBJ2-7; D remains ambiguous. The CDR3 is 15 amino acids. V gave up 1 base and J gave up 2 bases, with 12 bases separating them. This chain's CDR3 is CASSLGGTPTYEQYF. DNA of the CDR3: TGTGCCAGCAGTTTAGGAGGAACGCCTACCTACGAGCAGTACTTC.

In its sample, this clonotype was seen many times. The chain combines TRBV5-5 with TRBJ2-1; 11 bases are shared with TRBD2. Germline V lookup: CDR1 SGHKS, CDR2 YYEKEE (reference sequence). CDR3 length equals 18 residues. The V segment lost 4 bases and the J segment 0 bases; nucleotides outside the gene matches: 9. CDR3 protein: CASSAGLAAQSSYNEQFF. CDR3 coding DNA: TGTGCCAGCAGCGCGGGACTAGCGGCTCAGAGCTCCTACAATGAGCAGTTCTTC.

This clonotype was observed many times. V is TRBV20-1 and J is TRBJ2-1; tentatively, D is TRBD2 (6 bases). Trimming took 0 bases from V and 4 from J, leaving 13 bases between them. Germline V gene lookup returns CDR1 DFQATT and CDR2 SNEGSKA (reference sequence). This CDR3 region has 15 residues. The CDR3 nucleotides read TGCAGTGCTAGAGATACGGCTAGCGTTTACAATGAGCAGTTCTTC. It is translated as CSARDTASVYNEQFF.

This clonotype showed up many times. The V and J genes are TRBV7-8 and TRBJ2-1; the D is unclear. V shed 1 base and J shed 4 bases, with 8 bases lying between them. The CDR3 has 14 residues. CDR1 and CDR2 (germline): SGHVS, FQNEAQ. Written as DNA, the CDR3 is TGTGCCAGCAGCTTAGTTGCGGTTTACAATGAGCAGTTCTTC. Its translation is CASSLVAVYNEQFF.

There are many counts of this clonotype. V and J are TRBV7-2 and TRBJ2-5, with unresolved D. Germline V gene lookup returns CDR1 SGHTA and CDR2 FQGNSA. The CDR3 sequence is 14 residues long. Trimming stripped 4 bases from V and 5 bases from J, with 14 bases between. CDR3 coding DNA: TGTGCCAGCAGCTCGACTTCTGGTGGTGAGACCCAGTACTTC. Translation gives CASSSTSGGETQYF.

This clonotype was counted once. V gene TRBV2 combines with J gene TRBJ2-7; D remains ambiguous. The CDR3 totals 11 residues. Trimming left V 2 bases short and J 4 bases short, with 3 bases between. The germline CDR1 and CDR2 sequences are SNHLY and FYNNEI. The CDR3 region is CASSEMYEQYF. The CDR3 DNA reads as TGTGCCAGCAGTGAAATGTACGAGCAGTACTTC.

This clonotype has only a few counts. CDR3 bases: TGTGCCAGCACCCCCAACGGGGGAGGAGGAGAGACCCAGTACTTC. It translates to CASTPNGGGGETQYF. V gene TRBV7-3 combines with J gene TRBJ2-5; D is perhaps TRBD2 (6 bases). Germline-derived CDR1 and CDR2 are SGHTA and FQGTGA. V was pared by 7 bases and J by 4 bases, with 19 bases between. The CDR3 loop spans 15 amino acids.

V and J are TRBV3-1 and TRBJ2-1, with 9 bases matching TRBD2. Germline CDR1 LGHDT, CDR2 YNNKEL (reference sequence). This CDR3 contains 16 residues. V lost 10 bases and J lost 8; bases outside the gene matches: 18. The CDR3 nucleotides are TGTGCCACCGCACACTCAGGGCTAGCGGGAATCCATGAGCAGTTCTTC. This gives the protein CATAHSGLAGIHEQFF.

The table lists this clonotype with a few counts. The chain's CDR3 is CASSLRTSGQSSYNEQFF. CDR3 DNA sequence: TGTGCCAGCAGTTTAAGGACTAGCGGGCAGAGCTCCTACAATGAGCAGTTCTTC. The rearrangement uses TRBV12-3 or TRBV12-4 and TRBJ2-1; 11 bases fit TRBD2. The CDR3 totals 18 residues. V dropped 2 bases and J dropped 0; count of bases not matched to a gene: 6.

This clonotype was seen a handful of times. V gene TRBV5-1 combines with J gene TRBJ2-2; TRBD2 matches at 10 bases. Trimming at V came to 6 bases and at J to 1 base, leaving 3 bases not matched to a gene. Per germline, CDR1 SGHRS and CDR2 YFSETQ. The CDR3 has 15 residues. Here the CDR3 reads CASTTSGKNTGELFF. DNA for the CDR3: TGCGCCAGCACCACTAGCGGGAAGAACACCGGGGAGCTGTTTTTT.

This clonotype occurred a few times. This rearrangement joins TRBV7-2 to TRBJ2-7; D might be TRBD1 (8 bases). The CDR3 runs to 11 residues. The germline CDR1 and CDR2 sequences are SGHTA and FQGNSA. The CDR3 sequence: CASGTGDEQYF. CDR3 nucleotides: TGTGCGAGCGGGACAGGTGACGAGCAGTACTTC.

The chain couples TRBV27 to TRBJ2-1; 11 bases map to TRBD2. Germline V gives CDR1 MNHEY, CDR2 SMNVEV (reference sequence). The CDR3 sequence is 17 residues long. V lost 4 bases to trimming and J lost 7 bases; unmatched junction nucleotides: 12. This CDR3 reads CASSWELAGVGKNEQFF. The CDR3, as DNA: TGTGCCAGCAGTTGGGAACTAGCGGGAGTGGGAAAAAATGAGCAGTTCTTC.

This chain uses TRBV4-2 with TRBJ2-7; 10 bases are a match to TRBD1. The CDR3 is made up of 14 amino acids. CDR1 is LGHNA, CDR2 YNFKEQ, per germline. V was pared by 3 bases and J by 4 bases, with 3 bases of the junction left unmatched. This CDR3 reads CASSQGQGLYEQYF. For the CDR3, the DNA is TGTGCCAGCAGCCAGGGACAGGGGCTATACGAGCAGTACTTC.

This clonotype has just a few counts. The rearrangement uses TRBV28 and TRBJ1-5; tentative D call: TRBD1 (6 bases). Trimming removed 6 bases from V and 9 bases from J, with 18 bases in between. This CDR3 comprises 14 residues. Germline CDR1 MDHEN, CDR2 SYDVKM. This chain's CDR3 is CASRMEAGARPQHF. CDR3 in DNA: TGTGCCAGCAGAATGGAGGCAGGGGCGAGGCCCCAGCATTTT.

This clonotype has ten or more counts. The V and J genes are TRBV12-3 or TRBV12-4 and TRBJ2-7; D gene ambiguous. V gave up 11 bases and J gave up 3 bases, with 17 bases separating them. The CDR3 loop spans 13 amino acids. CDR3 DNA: TGTGCCTCGAAAGGACCAGCCTTCTACGAGCAGTACTTC. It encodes CASKGPAFYEQYF.

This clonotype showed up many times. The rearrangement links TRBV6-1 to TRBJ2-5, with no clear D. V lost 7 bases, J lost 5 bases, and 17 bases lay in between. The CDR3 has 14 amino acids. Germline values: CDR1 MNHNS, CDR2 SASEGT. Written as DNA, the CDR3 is TGTGCCAGCATCACCCTCAGTGGGTTCGAGACCCAGTACTTC. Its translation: CASITLSGFETQYF.

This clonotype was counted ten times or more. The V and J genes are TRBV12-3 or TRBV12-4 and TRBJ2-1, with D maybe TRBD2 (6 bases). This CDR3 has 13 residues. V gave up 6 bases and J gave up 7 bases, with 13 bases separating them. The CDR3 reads CASSAAGLNEQFF. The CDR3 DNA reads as TGTGCCAGCAGCGCAGCGGGCTTGAATGAGCAGTTCTTC.